The 21 T cell receptor beta chains in this list originate from one sample, sequenced in a study of blood T cells in healthy people across ages. A second PCR, run for roughly 7 to 12 cycles, used a sample-barcoded 5' primer plus a J-beta primer mix. Using its own MiXCR run on the 5' RACE reads, TCRdb lists one record per CDR3 protein. This sample yields 1.5 million to 2 million distinct CDR3 sequences, of which roughly 27% are seen a single time; over 7% belongs to the top ten. The sample taken for sequencing was blood. All receptors come from a woman aged 25-40 years in good health.

This clonotype was counted between two and nine times. Since a much larger clone is just one base distant, this may be a read error. The chain employs TRBV28 and TRBJ2-5; weak D call: TRBD2 (6 bases). The length of the CDR3 is 14 residues. CDR1 is MDHEN and CDR2 is SYDVKM in the germline V gene. V lost 10 bases, J lost 4 bases, and 19 bases lay in between. The CDR3 nucleotides read TGTGCCACCCATAATGGAGGGCAGGGAGAGACCCAGTACTTC. This codes for CATHNGGQGETQYF.

DNA of the CDR3: TGTGCCAGCAGTTCGAGCGGCAGCGGGAGTCGGGTGCAGTACTTC. Translation: CASSSSGSGSRVQYF. This rearrangement joins TRBV28 to TRBJ2-5; 8 nucleotides match TRBD2. This CDR3 region has 15 residues. J was trimmed by 11 bases and V by 4 bases; bases with no gene match: 15. CDR1 and CDR2 (germline): MDHEN, SYDVKM.

Comment on this clonotype: The junction departs from the called germline gene at one end, perhaps through a read error. The gene calls are TRBV3-1 and TRBJ2-5; 12 positions match TRBD2. CDR3 size: 16 residues. CDR1 is LGHDT, CDR2 YNNKEL, per germline (reference sequence). The CDR3 loop reads CASSHRASGGAEAQYF. As DNA, the CDR3 is TGTGCCAGCAGCCATCGGGCTAGCGGGGGGGCAGAGGCCCAGTACTTC.

This clonotype appeared many times. The genes are TRBV6-5 and TRBJ2-1; 9 nucleotides agree with TRBD1. Germline V gene lookup returns CDR1 MNHEY and CDR2 SVGAGI. CDR3 size: 14 residues. Germline trimming cut 9 bases from V and 7 bases from J; bases unmatched to any gene: 10. Written as DNA, the CDR3 is TGTGCCAGTCAACCGGGACAGGGTTTGAATGAGCAGTTCTTC. This sequence encodes CASQPGQGLNEQFF.

V gene TRBV6-2 or TRBV6-3 combines with J gene TRBJ1-2; D gene unclear. The CDR3 contains 16 residues. V lost 2 bases, J lost 6 bases, and 19 bases lay in between. Germline CDR1 and CDR2: MNHEY and SVGEGT. In DNA, the CDR3 is TGTGCCAGCAGTTACCACCCCCGGAACCAAGGAGATGGCTACACCTTC. This gives the protein CASSYHPRNQGDGYTF.

The table lists this clonotype with a few counts. The CDR3 DNA sequence: TGTGCCAGCAGTGAGCTCCGGCGGGGGGGCCCCTACAATGAGCAGTTCTTC. It is translated as CASSELRRGGPYNEQFF. The chain joins TRBV2 to TRBJ2-1; 9 bases are shared with TRBD2. From germline, CDR1 is SNHLY and CDR2 FYNNEI. The trim removed 3 bases at V and 2 bases at J, leaving 8 bases unmatched. The CDR3 has 17 residues.

The chain recombines TRBV7-2 with TRBJ2-1; D not certain. The germline gives CDR1 SGHTA, CDR2 FQGNSA. The CDR3 is 13 residues long. V was clipped by 6 bases and J by 9 bases, with 15 bases between them. The CDR3 coding sequence is TGTGCCAGCAGTTTTCCAGTACCGGCTGAGCAGTTCTTC. This translates into CASSFPVPAEQFF.

The sample holds a few counts of this clonotype. The gene calls are TRBV10-3 and TRBJ1-3; D remains ambiguous. Germline V CDR1 and CDR2: ENHRY, SYGVKD. This CDR3 is built from 10 residues. Between the trimmed V and J ends, which lost 8 bases and 8 bases, there was a span of 7 bases. CDR3 nucleotides: TGTGCCATCGGACGGGACACCATATATTTT. It specifies CAIGRDTIYF.

DNA of the CDR3: TGTGCCAGTAAGGCGTATAATAATGAAAAACTGTTTTTT. This translates into CASKAYNNEKLFF. V usage is TRBV19 and J usage is TRBJ1-4; D is ambiguous. Trimming cost V 7 bases and J 4 bases, with 10 bases left between them. The V gene's germline CDR1 is LNHDA and CDR2 SQIVND (reference sequence). The CDR3 sequence is 13 residues long.

The chain carries TRBV27 and TRBJ2-7; TRBD1 matches 9 bases. The CDR3 is 15 amino acids. CDR1 is MNHEY and CDR2 is SMNVEV in the germline V gene (reference sequence). The junction had 9 bases not matched to a gene; V was cut back by 6 bases and J by 3 bases. CDR3 loop: CASRKPGQGIYEQYF. The CDR3 DNA follows: TGTGCCAGCAGAAAACCGGGACAGGGTATCTACGAGCAGTACTTC.

This clonotype was counted only a few times. CDR3 residues: CATSDTRTGGDGYTF. Written as DNA, the CDR3 is TGTGCCACCAGTGATACTCGGACAGGCGGAGATGGCTACACCTTC. The rearrangement links TRBV24-1 to TRBJ1-2; 7 bases are shared with TRBD1. Trimming at V came to 3 bases and at J to 6 bases, leaving 9 bases not matched to a gene. This CDR3 has 15 amino acids. Germline V gives CDR1 KGHDR, CDR2 SFDVKD.

At least ten counts were recorded for this clonotype. The chain recombines TRBV15 with TRBJ2-4, with TRBD2 as a possible D gene (5 bases). The ends were cut back, 2 bases at V and 6 bases at J, with 14 bases in the middle. Germline V lookup: CDR1 LNHNV, CDR2 YYDKDF (reference sequence). There are 15 residues in the CDR3. CDR3 bases: TGTGCCACCAGCAGATTCGGGATGGGGTTAAACATTCAGTACTTC. Its translation is CATSRFGMGLNIQYF.

In this sample, this clonotype turned up a few times. This sequence joins TRBV20-1 and TRBJ1-4; TRBD1 aligns across 8 bases. J was trimmed by 2 bases and V by 1 base; bases with no gene match: 6. The germline CDR1 and CDR2 sequences are DFQATT and SNEGSKA (reference sequence). This CDR3 spans 16 amino acids. The CDR3 sequence: CSARVLGQATNEKLFF. Written as DNA, the CDR3 is TGCAGTGCTAGAGTTCTGGGACAGGCGACTAATGAAAAACTGTTTTTT.

The table lists this clonotype with many counts. V and J are TRBV5-1 and TRBJ2-7; D ambiguous. The germline V and J ends were trimmed by 9 bases and 0 bases, with 19 bases remaining between them. Germline V lookup: CDR1 SGHRS, CDR2 YFSETQ. This CDR3 has 15 residues. For the CDR3, the DNA is TGCGCCAAATGCCCGAACTACCGGATCTCCTACGAGCAGTACTTC. This sequence encodes CAKCPNYRISYEQYF.

The chain couples TRBV5-1 to TRBJ2-1; D not certain. This CDR3 has 13 amino acids. V lost 1 base and J lost 8, with 10 bases in between. In germline, CDR1 is SGHRS, CDR2 YFSETQ. In DNA, the CDR3 is TGCGCCAGCAGCTTGAGAACTGTGGATGAGCAGTTCTTC. This codes for CASSLRTVDEQFF.

This clonotype turned up a few times. The junction departs from the called germline gene at one end, perhaps through a read error. The chain uses TRBV4-1 and TRBJ2-7; D may be TRBD2 (6 bases). This CDR3 spans 16 amino acids. Germline loops: CDR1 MGHRA, CDR2 YSYEKL. Here the CDR3 reads CAISQDQGLNSYEQYF. As DNA, the CDR3 is TGCGCCATCAGCCAAGATCAGGGACTCAACTCCTACGAGCAGTACTTC.

This clonotype was observed a few times. The chain recombines TRBV4-3 with TRBJ2-7; 10 nucleotides line up with TRBD2. Trimming at V came to 4 bases and at J to 0 bases, leaving 6 bases not matched to a gene. CDR1 and CDR2 (germline): LGHNA, YSLEER. The CDR3 contains 16 residues. The CDR3 loop is CASSLWTSGGSYEQYF. Written as DNA, the CDR3 is TGCGCCAGCAGCCTTTGGACTAGCGGAGGCTCCTACGAGCAGTACTTC.

V is TRBV7-9 and J is TRBJ2-5; tentative D call: TRBD1 (5 bases). The CDR3 length is 15 residues. V was trimmed by 0 bases and J by 5 bases, leaving 13 bases between them. Germline V CDR1 and CDR2: SEHNR, FQNEAQ (reference sequence). The CDR3 DNA reads as TGTGCCAGCAGCTTAGCGTCAACAGGAGCTGAGACCCAGTACTTC. Translation: CASSLASTGAETQYF.

CDR3 protein: CASSGGLVGTYYNEQFF. DNA for the CDR3: TGTGCCAGTAGCGGGGGACTAGTGGGAACCTATTACAATGAGCAGTTCTTC. The chain carries TRBV19 and TRBJ2-1; 8 nucleotides agree with TRBD2. V was clipped by 6 bases and J by 4 bases; unmatched bases: 14. This CDR3 has 17 residues. Germline-derived CDR1 and CDR2 are LNHDA and SQIVND (reference sequence).

This chain connects TRBV5-6 to TRBJ2-7; 7 bases agree with TRBD2. Germline-derived CDR1 and CDR2 are SGHDT and YYEEEE. This CDR3 is built from 14 residues. V dropped 4 bases and J dropped 3; count of bases not matched to a gene: 7. The CDR3 spells CASSGRDYYYEQYF. As DNA, the CDR3 is TGTGCCAGCAGCGGCCGGGACTATTACTACGAGCAGTACTTC. The whole variable domain, remainder taken from reference TRBV5-6 and TRBJ2-7, is DAGVTQSPTHLIKTRGQQVTLRCSPKSGHDTVSWYQQALGQGPQFIFQYYEEEERQRGNFPDRFSGHQFPNYSSELNVNALLLGDSALYLCASSGRDYYYEQYFGPGTRLTVT.

This clonotype has just a few counts. The J gene is TRBJ2-3, the V gene TRBV14; no definite D call. This CDR3 comprises 15 residues. Trimming took 1 base from V and 2 from J, leaving 10 bases between them. Germline CDR1 reads SGHDN; CDR2 reads FVKESK. The CDR3 loop reads CASSQVTTLTDTQYF. The CDR3 DNA is TGTGCCAGCAGCCAAGTGACCACCCTCACAGATACGCAGTATTTT. Using reference TRBV14 and TRBJ2-3 for the parts outside the CDR3, the full variable domain is EAGVTQFPSHSVIEKGQTVTLRCDPISGHDNLYWYRRVMGKEIKFLLHFVKESKQDESGMPNNRFLAERTGGTYSTLKVQPAELEDSGVYFCASSQVTTLTDTQYFGPGTRLTVL.